Listed below are T cell receptor beta chains from one sample, sequenced in a study of T cells in Graves' hyperthyroidism and ophthalmopathy. TCRdb processed the multiplex PCR reads anew with MiXCR; each CDR3 protein has one entry. In the table there are about 400,000 distinct CDR3 sequences, about 14% of which are singletons. Specimen: blood. These receptor sequences come from a man aged 50-60 years with Graves' ophthalmopathy. The CDR3 runs from the conserved cysteine through the conserved F or W. Clone size, where shown, is once, few, many, or a class for clones that have expanded.

NA | TRBJ2-7 | TRBV24-1 | CATSDETDYEQYF
many | TRBJ2-2 | TRBV18 | CASSPISTGELFF
many | TRBJ1-1 | TRBV7-9 | CASSPVPGGMNTEAFF
NA | TRBJ2-7 | TRBV5-1 | CASSDTSGSPYEQYF
NA | TRBJ2-1 | TRBV20-1 | CSAPSISGGNNEQFF
many | TRBJ2-1 | TRBV18 | CASSPWASGSNEQFF
many | TRBJ1-2 | TRBV3-1 | CASNLGQANYGYTF
NA | TRBJ2-7 | TRBV14 | CASSHPPSKYEQYF
many | TRBJ2-3 | TRBV2 | CASTRGGGVSTDTQYF
NA | TRBJ1-3 | TRBV12-3/TRBV12-4 | CASSSRDSGNTIYF
NA | TRBJ2-4 | TRBV5-6 | CASPRQPGAKNIQYF
many | TRBJ2-5 | TRBV20-1 | CSAEGTAQETQYF
many | TRBJ1-1 | TRBV12-3/TRBV12-4 | CASSLRTGGTEAFF
once | TRBJ1-1 | TRBV3-1 | CASSHGTGAGTEAFF
few | TRBJ2-1 | TRBV29-1 | CSVDTIQGYNEQFF
many | TRBJ2-3 | TRBV10-1 | CASSPQNTDTQYF
many | TRBJ2-7 | TRBV2 | CATRTGGNEQYF
many | TRBJ2-7 | TRBV12-3/TRBV12-4 | CASSLGQGIGEQYF
many | TRBJ2-5 | TRBV29-1 | CSATDPRGKGTQYF
many | TRBJ2-3 | TRBV5-1 | CASSPGGVSDTQYF
NA | TRBJ2-3 | TRBV10-2 | CASTKSGADTQYF
many | TRBJ2-5 | TRBV20-1 | CSTSRLPGETQYF
NA | TRBJ1-2 | TRBV5-1 | CASSKTPDTVGTF
NA | TRBJ2-7 | TRBV4-2 | CASSQDRAGASYEQYF
few | TRBJ2-1 | TRBV10-3 | CAISSWTGGSYNEQFF
once | TRBJ2-3 | TRBV7-9 | CASSSLLGVDTDTQYF
NA | TRBJ2-7 | TRBV28 | CASSFMETYEQYF